These T cell receptor beta chains were read from a single sample in a study of CXCR3-negative and CXCR3-positive naive CD8 T cells. TCRdb processed the 5' RACE reads again and assigns one entry to each CDR3 protein, with no DNA. This sample contains more than 100,000 distinct CDR3 sequences. The sample taken for sequencing was naive CXCR3+ CD8+ T cells from blood. These receptors all come from a human donor in good health. Some clones in this sample may be carry-over from other donors' samples. The CDR3 runs from the conserved cysteine through the conserved F or W.

v_call: TRBV27
j_call: TRBJ2-1
cdr3_aa: CASSLLAGVNEQFF

v_call: TRBV6-6
j_call: TRBJ2-1
cdr3_aa: CASSYAGRGQEDEQFF

v_call: TRBV5-1
j_call: TRBJ2-5
cdr3_aa: CASSSGTGILETQYF

v_call: TRBV6-5
j_call: TRBJ2-1
cdr3_aa: CASSPGRGGHDEQFF

v_call: TRBV25-1
j_call: TRBJ1-1
cdr3_aa: CASSEYRGGRTEAFF

v_call: TRBV11-3
j_call: TRBJ2-5
cdr3_aa: CASQRTAGYQETQYF

v_call: TRBV29-1
j_call: TRBJ1-2
cdr3_aa: CSVDRDDGYTF

v_call: TRBV12-5
j_call: TRBJ2-1
cdr3_aa: CASGLTGDEQFF

v_call: TRBV15
j_call: TRBJ1-2
cdr3_aa: CATYGQPYGYTF

v_call: TRBV27
j_call: TRBJ2-2
cdr3_aa: CASSLYDIAGELFF

v_call: TRBV16
j_call: TRBJ1-1
cdr3_aa: CASSMGQGGTEAFF

v_call: TRBV19
j_call: TRBJ2-7
cdr3_aa: CASSISATYEQYF

v_call: TRBV13
j_call: TRBJ2-7
cdr3_aa: CASSPRDSDYEQYF

v_call: TRBV5-5
j_call: TRBJ2-7
cdr3_aa: CASSAGQVEQYF

v_call: TRBV28
j_call: TRBJ2-3
cdr3_aa: CASTQLSNTDTQYF

v_call: TRBV29-1
j_call: TRBJ2-5
cdr3_aa: CSGLSRLSEQETQYF

v_call: TRBV19
j_call: TRBJ2-3
cdr3_aa: CASNAAVTSTDTQYF

v_call: TRBV19
j_call: TRBJ2-1
cdr3_aa: CASISGTPYNEQFF

v_call: TRBV11-2
j_call: TRBJ2-1
cdr3_aa: CASSWADFSYNEQFF

v_call: TRBV25-1
j_call: TRBJ1-1
cdr3_aa: CASSAGQGVNTEAFF

v_call: TRBV7-9
j_call: TRBJ2-1
cdr3_aa: CASSWGPIVFNEQFF

v_call: TRBV29-1
j_call: TRBJ2-1
cdr3_aa: CSASPGTGNAYEQFF

v_call: TRBV28
j_call: TRBJ2-7
cdr3_aa: CASSLGPNGLLEQYF

v_call: TRBV7-3
j_call: TRBJ2-1
cdr3_aa: CASSLRFGGDEQFF